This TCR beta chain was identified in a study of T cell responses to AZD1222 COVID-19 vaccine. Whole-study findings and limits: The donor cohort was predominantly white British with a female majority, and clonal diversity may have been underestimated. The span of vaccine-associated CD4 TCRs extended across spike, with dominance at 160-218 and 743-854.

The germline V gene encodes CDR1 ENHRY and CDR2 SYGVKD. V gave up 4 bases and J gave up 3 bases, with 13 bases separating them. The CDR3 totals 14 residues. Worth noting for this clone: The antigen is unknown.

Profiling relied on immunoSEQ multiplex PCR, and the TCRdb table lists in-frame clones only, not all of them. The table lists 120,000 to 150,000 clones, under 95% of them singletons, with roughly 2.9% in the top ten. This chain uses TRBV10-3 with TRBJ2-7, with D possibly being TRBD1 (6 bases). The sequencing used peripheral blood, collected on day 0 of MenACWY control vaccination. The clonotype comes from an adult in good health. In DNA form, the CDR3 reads TGTGCCATCAGTGTTAACAGGGACGACTACGAGCAGTACTTC. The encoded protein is CAISVNRDDYEQYF.